The 9 T cell receptor beta chains given below trace back to one sample, sequenced in a study of blood T cell repertoires in COVID-19. The assay was immunoSEQ multiplex PCR, and TCRdb's table has in-frame clones only and misses some. Of 250,000 to 350,000 clones listed, 65% to 85% were seen once; the top ten hold approximately 15%. Sequenced sample: peripheral blood. These receptors came from a person between 65 and 79 years old with COVID-19, enrolled during active disease.

This clone showed up many times. The chain uses TRBV28 and TRBJ1-3; tentatively, D is TRBD1 (5 bases). This CDR3 region has 17 residues. CDR1 and CDR2 from the germline V gene are MDHEN and SYDVKM. The V end lost 2 bases, the J end lost 4 bases, and 18 bases lay between the germline ends. The CDR3 protein is CASSLTGFGGEGNTIYF. CDR3 bases: TGTGCCAGCAGTTTAACCGGTTTCGGGGGTGAAGGAAACACCATATATTTT.

J is TRBJ1-1 and V is TRBV28; no reliable D call. This CDR3 has 13 residues. CDR1 is MDHEN, CDR2 SYDVKM, per germline. Trimming left V 2 bases short and J 3 bases short, with 7 bases between. The CDR3 sequence is CASSLVGDTEAFF. In nucleotides, the CDR3 is TGTGCCAGCAGTTTAGTGGGCGACACTGAAGCTTTCTTT.

This clone was found once. The chain recombines TRBV14 with TRBJ2-2; weak D call: TRBD1 (6 bases). CDR3 length: 15 amino acids. Germline V gives CDR1 SGHDN, CDR2 FVKESK. Trimming stripped 3 bases from V and 4 bases from J, with 12 bases between. The CDR3 is CASSQWGPGTGELFF. In nucleotides, the CDR3 is TGTGCCAGCAGCCAGTGGGGGCCGGGCACCGGGGAGCTGTTTTTT.

CDR3 residues: CASSLREGFSVYEQYF. DNA of the CDR3: TGTGCCAGCAGCTTACGGGAGGGTTTTTCAGTCTACGAGCAGTACTTC. V is TRBV7-2 and J is TRBJ2-7, with 8 nucleotides matching TRBD2. This CDR3 is built from 16 residues. With 2 bases clipped from V and 3 bases from J, the junction kept 9 bases outside the gene matches. In germline, CDR1 is SGHTA, CDR2 FQGNSA.

The rearrangement joins TRBV27 to TRBJ2-3, with D possibly TRBD2 on 5 matching bases. CDR1 and CDR2 (germline): MNHEY, SMNVEV (reference sequence). V was cut by 3 bases and J by 2 bases, with 12 bases left in between. The CDR3 length is 15 residues. CDR3 sequence (DNA): TGTGCCAGCAGTTTGGGGAGACGCTACACAGATACGCAGTATTTT. It yields the protein CASSLGRRYTDTQYF.

The chain carries TRBV7-9 and TRBJ1-4; a weak D match, TRBD1 (5 bases). Germline V gene sequence: CDR1 SEHNR, CDR2 FQNEAQ (reference sequence). V was cut by 6 bases and J by 5 bases, with 16 bases left in between. This CDR3 spans 15 amino acids. CDR3 in amino acids: CASSIARGLNEKLFF. The CDR3 region has the DNA TGTGCCAGCAGTATAGCAAGGGGACTCAATGAAAAACTGTTTTTT.

The CDR3 region is CSVTLGAWNTEAFF. The CDR3, as DNA: TGCAGCGTAACACTCGGAGCATGGAACACTGAAGCTTTCTTT. The rearrangement joins TRBV29-1 to TRBJ1-1; D is uncertain. This CDR3 comprises 14 residues. Trimming cost V 6 bases and J 1 base, with 15 bases left between them. CDR1 is SQVTM, CDR2 ANQGSEA, per germline. The variable domain in full, with the rest retrieved from reference TRBV29-1 and TRBJ1-1, is SAVISQKPSRDICQRGTSLTIQCQVDSQVTMMFWYRQQPGQSLTLIATANQGSEATYESGFVIDKFPISRPNLTFSTLTVSNMSPEDSSIYLCSVTLGAWNTEAFFGQGTRLTVV.

The V call is TRBV3-1 (or the pseudogene TRBV3-2), the J call TRBJ1-6; D is possibly TRBD1 (5 bases). CDR3 length: 18 amino acids. CDR1 is LGHDT and CDR2 is YNNKEL in the germline V gene (reference sequence). Trimming took off 4 bases at V and 6 bases at J, with 22 bases between the two ends. CDR3 amino acids: CASSRQTSSSGCNSPLHF. The CDR3 region has the DNA TGTGCCAGCAGCCGACAGACTTCTTCCAGTGGTTGTAATTCACCCCTCCACTTT.

This rearrangement joins TRBV27 to TRBJ1-1; 10 nucleotides line up with TRBD1. J gave up 6 bases and V 2 bases, and 15 bases lay outside the gene matches. Germline CDR1 and CDR2: MNHEY and SMNVEV (reference sequence). The CDR3 runs 18 residues. The DNA for the CDR3 is TGTGCCAGCAGTTTAAACCCAATGCTGACAGGGGGCAGAGCTGAAGCTTTCTTT. Its protein is CASSLNPMLTGGRAEAFF.